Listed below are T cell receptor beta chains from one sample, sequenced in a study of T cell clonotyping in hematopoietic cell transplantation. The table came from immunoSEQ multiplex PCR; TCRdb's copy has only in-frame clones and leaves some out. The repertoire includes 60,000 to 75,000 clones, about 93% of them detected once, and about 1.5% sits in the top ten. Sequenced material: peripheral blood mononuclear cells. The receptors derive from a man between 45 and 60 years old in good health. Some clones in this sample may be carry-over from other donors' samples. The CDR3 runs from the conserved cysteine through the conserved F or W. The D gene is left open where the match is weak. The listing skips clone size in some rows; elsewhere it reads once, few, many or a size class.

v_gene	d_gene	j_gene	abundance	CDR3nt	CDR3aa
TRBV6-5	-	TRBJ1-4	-	TGTGCCAGCAGTGGAGGCAGCTATAATGAAAAACTGTTTTTT	CASSGGSYNEKLFF
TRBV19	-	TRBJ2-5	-	TGTGCCAGTAGTACACGACAGACCCAAGAGACCCAGTACTTC	CASSTRQTQETQYF
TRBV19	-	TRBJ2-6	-	TGTGCCAGTTCCGTGGGGGCCAACGTCCTGACTTTC	CASSVGANVLTF
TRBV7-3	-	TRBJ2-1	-	TGTGCCAGCAGCTTAATGTCCGGCAATGAGCAGTTCTTC	CASSLMSGNEQFF
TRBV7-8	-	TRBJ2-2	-	TGTGCCAGCAGCTTGAGGTCGAACACCGGGGAGCTGTTTTTT	CASSLRSNTGELFF
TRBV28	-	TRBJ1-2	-	TGTGCCAGCAGTTTAGGCAGGGGAGGAGTAAGCTCTCTTTATGGCTACACCTTC	CASSLGRGGVSSLYGYTF
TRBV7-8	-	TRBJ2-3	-	TGTGCCAGCAGCTCCATTGACTATCCTACGCAGTATTTT	CASSSIDYPTQYF
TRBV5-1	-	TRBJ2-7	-	TGCGCCAGCAGCCCCAACCCGGTCTGGGGGTTGGAGTACTTC	CASSPNPVWGLEYF
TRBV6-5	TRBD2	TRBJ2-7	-	TGTGCCAGCATGGCTAGCGGGTTACACGAGCAGTACTTC	CASMASGLHEQYF
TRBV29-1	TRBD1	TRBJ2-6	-	TGCAGCGTAATCCCCGGGACAGGGAACACGGGCGTCTCTGGGGCCAACGTCCTGACTTTC	CSVIPGTGNTGVSGANVLTF
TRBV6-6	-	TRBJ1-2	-	TGTGCCAGCAGTACGAACCCGACTCAGGGGAGGTATGGCTACACCTTC	CASSTNPTQGRYGYTF
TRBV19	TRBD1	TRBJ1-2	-	TGTGCCAGTAGTCCTTTGACAGGGGCGAACTATGGCTACACCTTC	CASSPLTGANYGYTF
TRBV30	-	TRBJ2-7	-	TGTGCCTGGAGGAACAGGGCCTATTACGAGCAGTACTTC	CAWRNRAYYEQYF
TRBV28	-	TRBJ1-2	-	TGTGCCACCTCCCACCCGCGTACAGGGTACTGGGGCTACACCTTC	CATSHPRTGYWGYTF
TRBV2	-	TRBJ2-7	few	TGTGCCAGCAGCGGCATCGGATCCTACGAGCAGTACTTC	CASSGIGSYEQYF
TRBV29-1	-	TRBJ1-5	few	TGCAGCGTCTCAATGGGCAATCAGCCCCAGCATTTT	CSVSMGNQPQHF
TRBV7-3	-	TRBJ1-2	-	TGTGCCAGCAGCTTAGATCTGGGTTATGGCTACACCTTC	CASSLDLGYGYTF
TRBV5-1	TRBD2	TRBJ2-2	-	TGCGCCAGCAGCATCCTAGCGGGGGGCAGCACCGGGGAGCTGTTTTTT	CASSILAGGSTGELFF
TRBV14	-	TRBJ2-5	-	TGTGCCAGCAGCCAAGATTCGGCTACCCAGTACCAAGAGACCCAGTACTTC	CASSQDSATQYQETQYF
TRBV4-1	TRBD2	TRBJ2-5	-	TGCGCCAGCAGCCAAGAAGAGTTAGCGGGATGGTCAGAGACCCAGTACTTC	CASSQEELAGWSETQYF
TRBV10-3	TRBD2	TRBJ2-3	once	TGTGCCATCAGTGGGACTAGCGGGAGTTCGTGGGATACGCAGTATTTT	CAISGTSGSSWDTQYF
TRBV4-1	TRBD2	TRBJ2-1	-	TGCGCCAGCAGCCAATGGGTGGCTAGCGGGGGGCACAATGAGCAGTTCTTC	CASSQWVASGGHNEQFF
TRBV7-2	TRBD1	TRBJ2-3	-	TGTGCCAGCAGACAACCGGGACAGGGTCAGGATACGCAGTATTTT	CASRQPGQGQDTQYF
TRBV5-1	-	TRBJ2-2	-	TGCGCCAGCAGTTCTGGGACGGACACCGGGGAGCTGTTTTTT	CASSSGTDTGELFF
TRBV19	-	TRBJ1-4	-	TGTGCCAGTAGTGTTTCGGGACTGGGGGATGAAAAACTGTTTTTT	CASSVSGLGDEKLFF
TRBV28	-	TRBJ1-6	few	TGTGCCAGCAGTTTTACTGATAATTCACCCCTCCACTTT	CASSFTDNSPLHF
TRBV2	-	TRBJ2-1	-	TGTGCCAGCATGAGAGGTGGTGAGCAGTTCTTC	CASMRGGEQFF
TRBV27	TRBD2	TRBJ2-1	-	TGTGCCAGCAGTTTATCACCGGGGGGGAACTACAATGAGCAGTTCTTC	CASSLSPGGNYNEQFF
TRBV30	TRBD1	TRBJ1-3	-	TGTGCCTGGAGTGCGGGACAGAACTCTGGAAACACCATATATTTT	CAWSAGQNSGNTIYF
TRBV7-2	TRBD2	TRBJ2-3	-	TGTGCCAGCAACCTACGACTAGCGGGATACACAGATACGCAGTATTTT	CASNLRLAGYTDTQYF
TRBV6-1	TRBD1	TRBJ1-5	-	TGTGCCAGCAGTGAGACAGGGGTCGGCAATCAGCCCCAGCATTTT	CASSETGVGNQPQHF
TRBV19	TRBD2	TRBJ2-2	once	TGTGCCAGTAATCTAGCGGGAGGACCAACCGGGGAGCTGTTTTTT	CASNLAGGPTGELFF
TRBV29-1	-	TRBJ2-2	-	TGCAGCGTAAAAACGAACACCGGGGAGCTGTTTTTT	CSVKTNTGELFF
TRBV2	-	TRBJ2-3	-	TGTGCCAGTAGAGTCCGGGACATATCCACAGATACGCAGTATTTT	CASRVRDISTDTQYF
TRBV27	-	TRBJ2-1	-	TGTGCCAGCAGCCTAACAGGGTTAAGAGTCAATGAGCAGTTCTTC	CASSLTGLRVNEQFF
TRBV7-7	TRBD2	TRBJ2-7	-	TGTGCCAGCAGCCCCGGGGGGTCCTCCTACGAGCAGTACTTC	CASSPGGSSYEQYF
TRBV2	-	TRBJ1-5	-	TGTGCCTCAAAGCGGGCAGGGGAATACCAGCCCCAGCATTTT	CASKRAGEYQPQHF
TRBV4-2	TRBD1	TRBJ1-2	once	TGTGCCAGCAGCCCCTCCCAGGGGGACTATGGCTACACCTTC	CASSPSQGDYGYTF
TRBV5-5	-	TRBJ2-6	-	TGTGCCAGCAGCTTAAGCTCTGGGGCCAACGTCCTGACTTTC	CASSLSSGANVLTF
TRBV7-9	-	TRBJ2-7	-	TGTGCCAGCAGCTCAGCCGCGGGAAGCTACGAGCAGTACTTC	CASSSAAGSYEQYF
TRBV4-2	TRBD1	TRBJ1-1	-	TGTGCCAGCAGCCAACCCGACAGGGTTTCCACTGAAGCTTTCTTT	CASSQPDRVSTEAFF
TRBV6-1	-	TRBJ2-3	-	TGTGCCTACGCGGGGAGGCCGACAGATACGCAGTATTTT	CAYAGRPTDTQYF
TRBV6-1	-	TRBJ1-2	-	TGTGCCAGCAGCAAGGGATCTAACTATGGCTACACCTTC	CASSKGSNYGYTF
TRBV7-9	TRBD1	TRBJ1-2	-	TGTGCCAGCAGCCCCTCACCGGGACAGGGTGACTATGGCTACACCTTC	CASSPSPGQGDYGYTF
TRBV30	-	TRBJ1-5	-	TGTGCCTGGAGCAAGGTTGCCAGCAATCAGCCCCAGCATTTT	CAWSKVASNQPQHF
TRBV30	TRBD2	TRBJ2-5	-	TGTGCCTGGAGCGATAGACTAGCGGGAGGGTATCAAGAGACCCAGTACTTC	CAWSDRLAGGYQETQYF
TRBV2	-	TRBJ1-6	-	TGTGCCACTCGGGACCTAGGGGATAGTTCACCCCTCCACTTT	CATRDLGDSSPLHF
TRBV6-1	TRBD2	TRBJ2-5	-	TGTGCCAGCAGTGAATACCCCCCACTAGCGGGGGGGCCCGAGACCCAGTACTTC	CASSEYPPLAGGPETQYF
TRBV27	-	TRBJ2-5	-	TGTGCCAGCCACGGCTGGGGGGCTGGGGAGACCCAGTACTTC	CASHGWGAGETQYF
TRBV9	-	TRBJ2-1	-	TGTGCCAGCAGCTTTACAGAGATCTCCTACAATGAGCAGTTCTTC	CASSFTEISYNEQFF
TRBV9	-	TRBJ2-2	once	TGTGCCAGCAGCGATCCTCAGGGGGGCGGGGAGCTGTTTTTT	CASSDPQGGGELFF
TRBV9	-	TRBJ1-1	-	TGTGCCAGCACCACAGGGATGAACACTGAAGCTTTCTTT	CASTTGMNTEAFF
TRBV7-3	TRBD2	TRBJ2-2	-	TGTGCCAGCAGCTTAACCCCCCCTAGCGGGGGGGTTGTTGGCACCGGGGAGCTGTTTTTT	CASSLTPPSGGVVGTGELFF
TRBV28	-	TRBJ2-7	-	TGTGCCAGCGCAATGCGGAACGAGCAGTACTTC	CASAMRNEQYF
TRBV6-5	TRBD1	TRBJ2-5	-	TGTGCCAGCAGTGGAACAGGGGCTGGAGAAGAGACCCAGTACTTC	CASSGTGAGEETQYF
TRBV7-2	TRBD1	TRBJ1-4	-	TGTGCCAGCAGCTTAGCTTCCAGGGGGGAACTGTTTTTT	CASSLASRGELFF
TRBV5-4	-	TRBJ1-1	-	TGTGCCAGCAGCTTGGAGGGCAGGAACACTGAAGCTTTCTTT	CASSLEGRNTEAFF
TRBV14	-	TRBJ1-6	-	TGTGCCAGCACCCCGGGAGGGGGAGCTGATTCACCCCTCCACTTT	CASTPGGGADSPLHF
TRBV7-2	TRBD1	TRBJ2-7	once	TGTGCCAGCAGCTCTACAGGGGGCTCGTACGAGCAGTACTTC	CASSSTGGSYEQYF